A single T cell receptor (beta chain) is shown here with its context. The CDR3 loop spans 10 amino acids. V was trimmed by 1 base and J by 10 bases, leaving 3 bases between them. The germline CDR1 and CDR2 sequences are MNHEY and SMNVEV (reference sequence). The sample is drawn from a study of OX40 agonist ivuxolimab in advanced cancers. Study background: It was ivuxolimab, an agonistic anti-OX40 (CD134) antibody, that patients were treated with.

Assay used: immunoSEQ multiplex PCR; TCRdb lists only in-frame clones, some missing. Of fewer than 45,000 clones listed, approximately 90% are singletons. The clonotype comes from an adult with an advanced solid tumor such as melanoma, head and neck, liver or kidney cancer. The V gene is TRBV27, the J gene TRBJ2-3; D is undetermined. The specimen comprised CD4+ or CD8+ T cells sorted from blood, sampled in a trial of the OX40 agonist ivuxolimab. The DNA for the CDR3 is TGTGCCAGCAGTTTATATCCGCAGTATTTT. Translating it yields CASSLYPQYF.